These 9 T cell receptor beta chains were sequenced from one sample in a study. TCRdb re-called the RT-PCR reads through MiXCR, storing one row per CDR3 protein. In the table there are approximately 720,000 distinct CDR3 sequences, 12% to 15% of which are singletons. Sequencing input: memory CD4+ T cells from blood. All receptors derive from a female donor in good health, serving as a healthy control.

Ten or more counts support this clonotype. The CDR3 DNA follows: TGTGCCAGCAGCCCTAGCGGGGGGCCCACAGATACGCAGTATTTT. Residues: CASSPSGGPTDTQYF. The chain is built from TRBV12-3 or TRBV12-4 and TRBJ2-3; 11 positions match TRBD2. V shed 6 bases and J 2 bases; nucleotides not matched to a gene: 4. The CDR3 spans 15 residues.

V and J are TRBV5-1 and TRBJ2-1, with D perhaps matching TRBD1 (5 bases). Looked up from germline, CDR1 is SGHRS and CDR2 is YFSETQ. The CDR3 is 15 residues long. The V and J ends lost 0 bases and 2 bases respectively, with 9 bases between them. CDR3 sequence: CASSLDGAPYNEQFF. The CDR3 region has the DNA TGCGCCAGCAGCTTGGATGGGGCCCCCTACAATGAGCAGTTCTTC.

V gene TRBV9 combines with J gene TRBJ1-2; D is possibly TRBD1 (5 bases). CDR3 length: 15 residues. The V and J ends lost 2 bases and 8 bases respectively, with 19 bases between them. Germline lookup yields CDR1 SGDLS and CDR2 YYNGEE. The CDR3 here is CASSVPNRGREGYTF. Written as DNA, the CDR3 is TGTGCCAGCAGCGTCCCCAACCGGGGCCGGGAAGGCTACACCTTC.

The gene calls are TRBV6-5 and TRBJ2-1, with TRBD2 matching 8 bases. Trimming removed 3 bases from V and 8 bases from J; junction bases left unmatched: 12. CDR1 is MNHEY, CDR2 SVGAGI, per germline. The CDR3 runs 16 residues. CDR3 amino acids: CASSYQSGSFLHEQFF. The CDR3 bases are TGTGCCAGCAGTTATCAAAGCGGGAGTTTTTTACATGAGCAGTTCTTC.

This clonotype was detected ten times or more. This chain joins TRBV29-1 and TRBJ1-5, with D possibly matching TRBD1 (5 bases). The CDR3 contains 13 residues. V gave up 4 bases and J gave up 6 bases, with 13 bases separating them. CDR1 and CDR2 from the germline V gene are SQVTM and ANQGSEA. DNA of the CDR3: TGCAGCGTTGTCGGGGTCGGGGGTCAGCCCCAGCATTTT. Translated: CSVVGVGGQPQHF.

This clonotype was seen only a few times. This sequence joins TRBV19 and TRBJ2-5; tentatively, D is TRBD1 (6 bases). The CDR3 is 14 amino acids. Germline CDR1 and CDR2: LNHDA and SQIVND (reference sequence). Trimming stripped 4 bases from V and 2 bases from J, with 11 bases between. The CDR3 DNA reads as TGTGCCAGTAGTACTGTAACAGGGCAAGAGACCCAGTACTTC. Its protein product is CASSTVTGQETQYF.

V usage is TRBV13 and J usage is TRBJ1-1; D remains unclear. Germline lookup yields CDR1 PRHDT and CDR2 FYEKMQ (reference sequence). CDR3 length: 14 residues. CDR3 loop: CVSSFGLRNTEAFF. The CDR3 bases are TGTGTTAGCAGCTTCGGGTTGAGGAACACTGAAGCTTTCTTT.

This clonotype was observed a handful of times. DNA of the CDR3: TGTGCCAGCAGCCGTAACCCCAGGACCAATGAGCAGTTCTTC. Its protein is CASSRNPRTNEQFF. This chain uses TRBV7-2 with TRBJ2-1, with unresolved D. The V end was cut by 5 bases, the J end by 6 bases, with 14 bases between. The length of the CDR3 is 14 residues. Germline V gene data show CDR1 as SGHTA and CDR2 as FQGNSA.

This clonotype was counted only a few times. The V and J genes are TRBV5-1 and TRBJ2-1; 15 positions agree with TRBD2. Per the germline V gene, CDR1 is SGHRS and CDR2 is YFSETQ. Trimming removed 4 bases from V and 7 bases from J; junction bases left unmatched: 9. This CDR3 region has 17 residues. The CDR3 reads CASSGGLAGGPGNEQFF. The CDR3 nucleotides read TGCGCCAGCAGCGGAGGACTAGCGGGAGGGCCGGGTAATGAGCAGTTCTTC.